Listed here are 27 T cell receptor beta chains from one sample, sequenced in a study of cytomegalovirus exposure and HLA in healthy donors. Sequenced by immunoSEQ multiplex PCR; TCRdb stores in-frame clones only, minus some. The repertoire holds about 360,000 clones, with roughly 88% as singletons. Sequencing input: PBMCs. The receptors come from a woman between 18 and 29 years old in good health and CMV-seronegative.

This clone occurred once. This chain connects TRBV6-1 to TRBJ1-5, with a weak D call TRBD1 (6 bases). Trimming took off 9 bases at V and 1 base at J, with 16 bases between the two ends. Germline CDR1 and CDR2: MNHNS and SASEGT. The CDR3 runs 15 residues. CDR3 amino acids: CASSQGGISNQPQHF. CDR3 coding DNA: TGTGCCAGTAGCCAAGGGGGAATAAGCAATCAGCCCCAGCATTTT.

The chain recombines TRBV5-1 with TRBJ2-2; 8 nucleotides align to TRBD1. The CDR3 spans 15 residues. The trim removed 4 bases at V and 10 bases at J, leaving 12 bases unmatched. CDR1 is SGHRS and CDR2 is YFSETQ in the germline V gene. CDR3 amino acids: CASSPDRAIPLELFF. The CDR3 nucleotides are TGCGCCAGCAGCCCGGACAGGGCTATCCCCTTGGAGCTGTTTTTT.

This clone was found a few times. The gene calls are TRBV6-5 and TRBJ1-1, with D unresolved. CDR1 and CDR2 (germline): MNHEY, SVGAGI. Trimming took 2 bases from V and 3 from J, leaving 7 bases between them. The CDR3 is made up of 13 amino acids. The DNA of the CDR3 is TGTGCCAGCAGTTACCCGGGAGACACTGAAGCTTTCTTT. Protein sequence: CASSYPGDTEAFF.

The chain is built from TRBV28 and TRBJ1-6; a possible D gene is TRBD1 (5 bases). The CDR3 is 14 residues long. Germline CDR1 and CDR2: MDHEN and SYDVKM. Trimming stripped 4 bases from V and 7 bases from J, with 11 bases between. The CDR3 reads CASSSPGENSPLHF. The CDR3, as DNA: TGTGCCAGCAGTTCTCCGGGGGAGAATTCACCCCTCCACTTT.

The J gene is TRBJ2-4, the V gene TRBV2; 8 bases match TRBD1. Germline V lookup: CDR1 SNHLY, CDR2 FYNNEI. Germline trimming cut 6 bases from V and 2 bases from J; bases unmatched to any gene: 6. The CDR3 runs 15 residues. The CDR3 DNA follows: TGTGCCAGCAGGCTAGACAGGGGATCCAAAAACATTCAGTACTTC. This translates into CASRLDRGSKNIQYF.

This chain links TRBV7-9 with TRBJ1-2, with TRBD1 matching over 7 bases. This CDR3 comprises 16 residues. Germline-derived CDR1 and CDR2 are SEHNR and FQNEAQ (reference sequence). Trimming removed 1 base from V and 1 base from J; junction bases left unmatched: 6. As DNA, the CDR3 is TGTGCCAGCAGCTTAGAAGGGACAGAGTATAACTATGGCTACACCTTC. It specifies CASSLEGTEYNYGYTF.

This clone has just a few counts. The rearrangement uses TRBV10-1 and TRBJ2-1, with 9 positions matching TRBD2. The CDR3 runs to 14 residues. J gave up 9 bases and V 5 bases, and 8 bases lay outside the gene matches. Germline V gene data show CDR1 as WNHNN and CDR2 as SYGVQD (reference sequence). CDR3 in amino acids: CASSLPSGNGEQFF. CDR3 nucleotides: TGCGCCAGCAGTCTTCCTAGCGGGAATGGTGAGCAGTTCTTC.

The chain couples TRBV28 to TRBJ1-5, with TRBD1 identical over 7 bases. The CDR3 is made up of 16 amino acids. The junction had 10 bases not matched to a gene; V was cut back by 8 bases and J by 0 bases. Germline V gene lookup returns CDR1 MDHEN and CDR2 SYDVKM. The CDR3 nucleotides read TGTGCCAGCCCCCCCAGGGGGGCCCATAGCAATCAGCCCCAGCATTTT. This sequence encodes CASPPRGAHSNQPQHF.

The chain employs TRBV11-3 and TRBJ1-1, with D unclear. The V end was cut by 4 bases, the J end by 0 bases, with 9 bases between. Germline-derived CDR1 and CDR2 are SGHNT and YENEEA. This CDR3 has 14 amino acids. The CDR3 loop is CASSSTVMNTEAFF. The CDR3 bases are TGTGCCAGCAGCTCTACAGTTATGAACACTGAAGCTTTCTTT.

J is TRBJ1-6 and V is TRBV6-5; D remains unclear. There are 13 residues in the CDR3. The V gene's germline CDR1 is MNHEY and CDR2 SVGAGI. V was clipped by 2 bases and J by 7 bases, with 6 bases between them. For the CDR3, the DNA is TGTGCCAGCAGTTACGAGGAGAATTCACCCCTCCACTTT. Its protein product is CASSYEENSPLHF.

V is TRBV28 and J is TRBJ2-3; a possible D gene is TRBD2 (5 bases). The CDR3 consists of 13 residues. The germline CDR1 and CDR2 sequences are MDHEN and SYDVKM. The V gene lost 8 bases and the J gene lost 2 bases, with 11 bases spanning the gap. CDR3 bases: TGTGCCAGCTCACCCGGGGACACAGATACGCAGTATTTT. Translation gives CASSPGDTDTQYF.

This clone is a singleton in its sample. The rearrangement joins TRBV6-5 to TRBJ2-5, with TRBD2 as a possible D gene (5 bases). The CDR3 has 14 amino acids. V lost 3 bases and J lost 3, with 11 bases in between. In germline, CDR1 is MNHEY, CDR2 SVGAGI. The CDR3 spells CASSYGLAKETQYF. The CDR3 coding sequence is TGTGCCAGCAGTTATGGGCTAGCCAAAGAGACCCAGTACTTC.

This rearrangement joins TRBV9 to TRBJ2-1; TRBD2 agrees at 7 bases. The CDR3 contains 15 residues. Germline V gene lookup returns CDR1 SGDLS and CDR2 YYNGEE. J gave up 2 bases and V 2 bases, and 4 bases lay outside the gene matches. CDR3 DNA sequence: TGTGCCAGCAGCGTGGGTAGCGGGCCCTACAATGAGCAGTTCTTC. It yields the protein CASSVGSGPYNEQFF.

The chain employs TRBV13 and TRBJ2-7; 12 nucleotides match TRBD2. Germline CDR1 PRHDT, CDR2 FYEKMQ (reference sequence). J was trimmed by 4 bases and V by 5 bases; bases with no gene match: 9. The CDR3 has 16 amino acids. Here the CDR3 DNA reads TGTGCCAGCAGCCAATGGACTAGCGGGATTAGATACGAGCAGTACTTC. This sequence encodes CASSQWTSGIRYEQYF.

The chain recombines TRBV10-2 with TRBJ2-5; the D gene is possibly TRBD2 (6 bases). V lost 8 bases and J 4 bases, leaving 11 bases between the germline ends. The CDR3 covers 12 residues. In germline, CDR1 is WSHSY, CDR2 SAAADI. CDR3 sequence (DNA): TGCGCCAGCGGAGGGACGTCAGAGACCCAGTACTTC. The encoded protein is CASGGTSETQYF.

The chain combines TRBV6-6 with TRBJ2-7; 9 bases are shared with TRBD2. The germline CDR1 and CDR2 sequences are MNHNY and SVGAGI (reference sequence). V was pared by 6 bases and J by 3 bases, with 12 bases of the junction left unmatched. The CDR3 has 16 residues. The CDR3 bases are TGTGCCAGCAGCGGACGCGGGAGGGAGGATTACTACGAGCAGTACTTC. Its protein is CASSGRGREDYYEQYF.

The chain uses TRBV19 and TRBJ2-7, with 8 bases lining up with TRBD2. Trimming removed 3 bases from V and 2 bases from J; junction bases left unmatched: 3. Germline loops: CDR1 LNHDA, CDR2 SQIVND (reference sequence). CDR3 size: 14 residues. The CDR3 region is CASSISGVTYEQYF. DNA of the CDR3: TGTGCCAGTAGTATTAGCGGGGTTACCTACGAGCAGTACTTC.

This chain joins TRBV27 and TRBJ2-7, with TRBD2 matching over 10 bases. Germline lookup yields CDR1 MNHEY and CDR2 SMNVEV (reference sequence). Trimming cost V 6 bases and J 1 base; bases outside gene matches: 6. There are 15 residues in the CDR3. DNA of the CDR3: TGTGCCAGCAGCCTAATGGGACTAGCGTCCTACGAGCAGTACTTC. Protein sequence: CASSLMGLASYEQYF.

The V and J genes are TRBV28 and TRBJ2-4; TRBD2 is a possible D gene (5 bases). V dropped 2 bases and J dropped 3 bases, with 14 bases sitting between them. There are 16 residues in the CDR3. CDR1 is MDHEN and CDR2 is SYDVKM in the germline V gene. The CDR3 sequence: CASSLRRTRVKNIQYF. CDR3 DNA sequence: TGTGCCAGCAGTTTACGCAGAACTAGGGTCAAAAACATTCAGTACTTC. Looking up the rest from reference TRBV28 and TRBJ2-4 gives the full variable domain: DVKVTQSSRYLVKRTGEKVFLECVQDMDHENMFWYRQDPGLGLRLIYFSYDVKMKEKGDIPEGYSVSREKKERFSLILESASTNQTSMYLCASSLRRTRVKNIQYFGAGTRLSVL.

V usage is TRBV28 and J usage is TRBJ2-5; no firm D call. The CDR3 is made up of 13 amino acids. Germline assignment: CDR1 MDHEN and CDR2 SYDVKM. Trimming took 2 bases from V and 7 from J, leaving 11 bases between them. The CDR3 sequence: CASSLVIKATQYF. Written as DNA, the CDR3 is TGTGCCAGCAGTTTAGTAATAAAAGCGACCCAGTACTTC.

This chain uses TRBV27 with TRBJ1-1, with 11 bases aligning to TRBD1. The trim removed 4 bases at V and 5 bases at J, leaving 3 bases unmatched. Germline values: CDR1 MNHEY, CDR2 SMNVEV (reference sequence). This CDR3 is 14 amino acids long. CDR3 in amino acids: CASSWTGGLTEAFF. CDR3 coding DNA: TGTGCCAGCAGTTGGACAGGGGGCTTAACTGAAGCTTTCTTT.

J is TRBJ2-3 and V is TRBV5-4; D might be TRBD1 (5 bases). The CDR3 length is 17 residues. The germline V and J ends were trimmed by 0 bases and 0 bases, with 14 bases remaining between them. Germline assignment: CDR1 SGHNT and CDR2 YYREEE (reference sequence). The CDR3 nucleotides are TGTGCCAGCAGCTTGGCTCAGACAGCTTCTAGCACAGATACGCAGTATTTT. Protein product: CASSLAQTASSTDTQYF.

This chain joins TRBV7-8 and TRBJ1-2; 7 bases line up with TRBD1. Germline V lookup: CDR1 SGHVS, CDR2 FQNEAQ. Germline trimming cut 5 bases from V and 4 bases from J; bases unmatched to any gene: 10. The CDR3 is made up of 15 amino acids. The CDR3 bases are TGTGCCAGCAGCCCATCGACGACAGGGACCTATGGCTACACCTTC. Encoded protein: CASSPSTTGTYGYTF.

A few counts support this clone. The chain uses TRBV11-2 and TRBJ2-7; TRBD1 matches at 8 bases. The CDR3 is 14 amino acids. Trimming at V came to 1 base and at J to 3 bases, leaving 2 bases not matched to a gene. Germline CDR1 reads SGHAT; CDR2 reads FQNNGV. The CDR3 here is CASSLGQGIYEQYF. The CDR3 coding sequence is TGTGCCAGCAGCTTAGGACAGGGGATCTACGAGCAGTACTTC. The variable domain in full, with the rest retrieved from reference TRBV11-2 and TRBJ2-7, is EAGVAQSPRYKIIEKRQSVAFWCNPISGHATLYWYQQILGQGPKLLIQFQNNGVVDDSQLPKDRFSAERLKGVDSTLKIQPAKLEDSAVYLCASSLGQGIYEQYFGPGTRLTVT.

CDR3 amino acids: CASSPPNRYNEQFF. The CDR3 DNA is TGCGCCAGCAGCCCCCCTAACAGATACAATGAGCAGTTCTTC. The chain combines TRBV5-1 with TRBJ2-1; D not certain. Per the germline V gene, CDR1 is SGHRS and CDR2 is YFSETQ. V was cut by 4 bases and J by 4 bases, with 12 bases left in between. The length of the CDR3 is 14 residues.

The CDR3 sequence is CASSTDRVGGTEAFF. The CDR3 nucleotides are TGTGCCAGCAGCACCGACAGGGTAGGGGGGACTGAAGCTTTCTTT. This sequence joins TRBV5-6 and TRBJ1-1, with 7 positions matching TRBD1. V was pared by 4 bases and J by 5 bases, with 11 bases of the junction left unmatched. CDR3 length: 15 residues. The germline V gene has CDR1 SGHDT and CDR2 YYEEEE.

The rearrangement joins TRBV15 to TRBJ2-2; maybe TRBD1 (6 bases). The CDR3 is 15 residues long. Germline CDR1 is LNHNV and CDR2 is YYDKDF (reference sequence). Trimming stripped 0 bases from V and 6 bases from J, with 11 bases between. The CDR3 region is CATSRDQGIPGELFF. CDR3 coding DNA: TGTGCCACCAGCAGAGATCAGGGGATCCCCGGGGAGCTGTTTTTT. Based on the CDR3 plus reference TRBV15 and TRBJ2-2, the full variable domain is DAMVIQNPRYQVTQFGKPVTLSCSQTLNHNVMYWYQQKSSQAPKLLFHYYDKDFNNEADTPDNFQSRRPNTSFCFLDIRSPGLGDTAMYLCATSRDQGIPGELFFGEGSRLTVL.